Given below is one T cell receptor beta chain in context. What it recognizes is unknown. The data are from a study of response to subunit inactivated influenza vaccine. Points from the study as a whole: New T cells are recruited in small numbers by each seasonal influenza vaccination, according to the authors' suggestion.

TCRdb reanalysed the RT-PCR reads using MiXCR and keeps one entry per CDR3 protein. Of 450,000 to 700,000 distinct CDR3 sequences in the sample, approximately 14% were seen once. Between the trimmed V and J ends, which lost 8 bases and 3 bases, there was a span of 13 bases. This CDR3 contains 13 residues. Looked up from germline, CDR1 is MDHEN and CDR2 is SYDVKM. The receptor comes from a man over 45 who received an inactivated influenza vaccine. The sample in question was PBMCs from blood, obtained 12 days after vaccination. The V gene is TRBV28, the J gene TRBJ2-5; D might be TRBD1 (5 bases). The CDR3 reads CASLPDRKETQYF. DNA of the CDR3: TGTGCCAGCCTACCTGACAGAAAAGAGACCCAGTACTTC.